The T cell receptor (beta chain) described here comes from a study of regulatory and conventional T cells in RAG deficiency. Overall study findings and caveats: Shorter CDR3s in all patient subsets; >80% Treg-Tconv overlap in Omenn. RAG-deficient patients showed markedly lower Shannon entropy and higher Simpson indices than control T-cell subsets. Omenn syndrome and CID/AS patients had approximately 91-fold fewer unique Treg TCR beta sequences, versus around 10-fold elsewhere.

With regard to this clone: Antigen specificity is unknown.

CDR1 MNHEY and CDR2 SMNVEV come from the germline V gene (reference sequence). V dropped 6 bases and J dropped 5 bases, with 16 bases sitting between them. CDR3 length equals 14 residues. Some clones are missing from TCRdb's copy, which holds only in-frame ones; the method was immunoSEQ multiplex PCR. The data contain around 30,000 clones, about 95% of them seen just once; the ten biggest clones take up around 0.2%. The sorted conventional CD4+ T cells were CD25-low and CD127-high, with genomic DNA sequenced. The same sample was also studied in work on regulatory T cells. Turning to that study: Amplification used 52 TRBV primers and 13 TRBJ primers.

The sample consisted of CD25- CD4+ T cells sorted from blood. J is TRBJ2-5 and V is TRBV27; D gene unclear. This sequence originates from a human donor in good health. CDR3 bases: TGTGCCAGCAGCGTCTCAAGGTTGAGGGAGACCCAGTACTTC. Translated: CASSVSRLRETQYF.